The clone carrying this T cell receptor beta chain appeared a few times. The antigen remains undetermined. One end of the junction fails to match germline, which may point to a read error. These data belong to a study of cytomegalovirus exposure and HLA in healthy donors. The CDR3 consists of 16 residues. Germline V gene sequence: CDR1 LGHNT, CDR2 FRNRAP. Study-level points and caveats: Previously analyzed data showed that most TCR beta V segments were productive at a frequency of about 87% or about 30%. As was reported, the classifier diagnosed cytomegalovirus status with high specificity and sensitivity.

The study ran its PCR with 60 Vbeta and 13 Jbeta primers. Produced via immunoSEQ multiplex PCR; TCRdb's table is partial and in-frame only. The sample includes 130,000 or so clones, 50% to 75% of them seen just once. Specimen: PBMCs. This receptor was taken from a woman between 35 and 50 years old in good health and CMV-seronegative. The genes are TRBV12-5 and TRBJ1-4; D is possibly TRBD1 (5 bases). The DNA of the CDR3 is TGTGCTAGTGGTTCGCTACTGGGGGGTCAAAATGAAAAGCTGTTTTTT. Protein: CASGSLLGGQNEKLFF.